These 20 T cell receptor beta chains share one sample of origin, sequenced in a study of T cell repertoires in cytomegalovirus infection. TCRdb re-called the reads with MiXCR, one entry per CDR3 protein. The table has some 800,000 distinct CDR3 sequences, about 30% seen once. Which antigens these TCRs recognize remains unknown. The sequencing used cultured CD8+ T cells from PBMCs, collected from culture after CMV antigen stimulation. These receptors all stem from a human donor in good health (CMV status not recorded). Some clones in this sample may be carry-over from other donors' samples.

The CDR3 DNA reads as TGTGCCAGCAGTGGACACTTTGGGGTCAATCAGCCCCAGCATTTT. The encoded protein is CASSGHFGVNQPQHF. The J gene is TRBJ1-5, the V gene TRBV6-5, with D possibly matching TRBD1 (5 bases). This CDR3 has 15 amino acids. CDR1 and CDR2 from the germline V gene are MNHEY and SVGAGI. Trimming shortened V by 5 bases and J by 3 bases, and 14 bases separated the two germline ends.

The sample holds a few counts of this clonotype. The rearrangement uses TRBV28 and TRBJ2-1; D not certain. The CDR3 is made up of 14 amino acids. Trimming shortened V by 7 bases and J by 0 bases, and 10 bases separated the two germline ends. CDR1 is MDHEN and CDR2 is SYDVKM in the germline V gene. The DNA for the CDR3 is TGTGCCAGCATAGGCCTACGCTCCTACAATGAGCAGTTCTTC. Translated: CASIGLRSYNEQFF.

J is TRBJ2-7 and V is TRBV14, with 7 bases matching TRBD1. Trimming at V came to 6 bases and at J to 4 bases, leaving 9 bases not matched to a gene. The CDR3 runs to 14 residues. The germline CDR1 and CDR2 sequences are SGHDN and FVKESK. CDR3 sequence: CASSPRGRRYEQYV. The CDR3, as DNA: TGTGCCAGCAGTCCAAGGGGGCGAAGGTACGAGCAGTACGTC.

This clonotype was detected a few times. The chain couples TRBV6-2 or TRBV6-3 to TRBJ2-1; 10 bases fit TRBD2. The CDR3 is 16 residues long. The germline V gene has CDR1 MNHEY and CDR2 SVGEGT. The J segment lost 10 bases and the V segment lost 4 bases, leaving 13 bases of the junction unmatched. The CDR3 sequence: CASSSGYSGGGREQFF. CDR3 bases: TGTGCCAGCAGTTCCGGTTACAGCGGGGGGGGTCGGGAGCAGTTCTTC.

This clonotype was observed a few times. This chain joins TRBV28 and TRBJ2-1, with 10 bases that match TRBD2. CDR1 MDHEN and CDR2 SYDVKM come from the germline V gene. The CDR3 length is 20 residues. After removal of 5 bases from V and 0 bases from J, the junction contained 16 bases not matched to a gene. The CDR3 DNA reads TGTGCCAGCAGTCCCATTCCGGGACTAGCGTCTTTTAGCTCCTACAATGAGCAGTTCTTC. This gives the protein CASSPIPGLASFSSYNEQFF.

The chain employs TRBV4-3 and TRBJ1-6, with D possibly matching TRBD1 (5 bases). Looked up from germline, CDR1 is LGHNA and CDR2 is YSLEER. The CDR3 covers 21 residues. The V gene lost 2 bases and the J gene lost 0 bases, with 23 bases spanning the gap. The CDR3 DNA is TGCGCCAGCAGCCAAAGAGGGGAGACCCTGGGGGAGAGCTCCTATAATTCACCCCTCCACTTT. Translating it yields CASSQRGETLGESSYNSPLHF.

The chain is built from TRBV19 and TRBJ1-2, with unresolved D. The CDR3 is made up of 13 amino acids. The germline V gene encodes CDR1 LNHDA and CDR2 SQIVND (reference sequence). The ends were cut back, 5 bases at V and 6 bases at J, with 13 bases in the middle. The CDR3, as DNA: TGTGCCAGTAGTCCTCGGACCCTCAATGGCTACACCTTC. Translating gives CASSPRTLNGYTF.

This clonotype came up once. A much larger clone differs from this one at a single base, so this may be a read error. The chain uses TRBV7-8 and TRBJ1-4, with 7 positions matching TRBD1. Per the germline V gene, CDR1 is SGHVS and CDR2 is FQNEAQ. The CDR3 runs to 14 residues. Here the CDR3 reads CTSSLEQGNEKLFF. The DNA for the CDR3 is TGTACCAGCAGCTTAGAACAGGGGAATGAAAAACTGTTTTTT.

There are a few counts of this clonotype. The rearrangement uses TRBV4-1 and TRBJ2-1, with TRBD2 identical over 7 bases. The germline gives CDR1 MGHRA, CDR2 YSYEKL. The CDR3 spans 15 residues. Trimming at V came to 1 base and at J to 4 bases, leaving 4 bases not matched to a gene. DNA for the CDR3: TGCGCCAGCAGCCAAGTGAGACTAGCTTACAATGAGCAGTTCTTC. Its protein product is CASSQVRLAYNEQFF.

This clonotype was detected ten times or more. The V call is TRBV7-2, the J call TRBJ1-5, with unresolved D. V gave up 5 bases and J gave up 4 bases, with 12 bases separating them. This CDR3 is built from 14 residues. CDR1 is SGHTA, CDR2 FQGNSA, per germline. CDR3 in amino acids: CASSIYDPNQPQHF. CDR3 nucleotides: TGTGCCAGCAGCATTTATGACCCTAATCAGCCCCAGCATTTT.

This chain connects TRBV14 to TRBJ1-4, with TRBD1 matching 9 bases. The CDR3 runs to 17 residues. The trim removed 0 bases at V and 6 bases at J, leaving 8 bases unmatched. The germline gives CDR1 SGHDN, CDR2 FVKESK. CDR3 coding DNA: TGTGCCAGCAGCCAAGATCTATACCGGGACAGGGATGAAAAACTGTTTTTT. Translation gives CASSQDLYRDRDEKLFF. The full variable domain, with the rest looked up from reference TRBV14 and TRBJ1-4, is EAGVTQFPSHSVIEKGQTVTLRCDPISGHDNLYWYRRVMGKEIKFLLHFVKESKQDESGMPNNRFLAERTGGTYSTLKVQPAELEDSGVYFCASSQDLYRDRDEKLFFGSGTQLSVL.

V is TRBV2 and J is TRBJ2-3, with TRBD2 matching 14 bases. CDR1 and CDR2 (germline): SNHLY, FYNNEI. The CDR3 contains 17 residues. The J segment lost 1 base and the V segment lost 7 bases, leaving 7 bases of the junction unmatched. In DNA form, the CDR3 reads TGTGCCAGCATCCGGACTAGCGGGGGGTCGGGCACAGATACGCAGTATTTT. Its protein product is CASIRTSGGSGTDTQYF.

The rearrangement links TRBV7-8 to TRBJ1-1; tentative D call: TRBD1 (6 bases). Trimming took 5 bases from V and 5 from J, leaving 15 bases between them. Germline V gene sequence: CDR1 SGHVS, CDR2 FQNEAQ. The CDR3 covers 14 residues. In nucleotides, the CDR3 is TGTGCCAGCAGCCATACAGGGAGTTGGACTGAAGCTTTCTTT. Protein sequence: CASSHTGSWTEAFF.

The J gene is TRBJ1-1, the V gene TRBV6-5; a weak D match, TRBD1 (5 bases). Germline V gene lookup returns CDR1 MNHEY and CDR2 SVGAGI. The CDR3 has 13 amino acids. Between the trimmed V and J ends, which lost 0 bases and 8 bases, there was a span of 10 bases. The CDR3 region has the DNA TGTGCCAGCAGTTACTCGGGGGGTTTAGAAGCTTTCTTT. Its protein product is CASSYSGGLEAFF.

This CDR3 is CASSQEVGNTGELFF. The DNA for the CDR3 is TGTGCCAGCAGCCAAGAAGTTGGGAACACCGGGGAGCTGTTTTTT. The V call is TRBV3-1, the J call TRBJ2-2; D unresolved. This CDR3 comprises 15 residues. Trimming stripped 0 bases from V and 1 base from J, with 6 bases between. From germline, CDR1 is LGHDT and CDR2 YNNKEL (reference sequence).

The chain joins TRBV20-1 to TRBJ2-7, with D tentatively TRBD2 (5 bases). This CDR3 is built from 14 residues. Looked up from germline, CDR1 is DFQATT and CDR2 is SNEGSKA (reference sequence). The germline V and J ends were trimmed by 0 bases and 2 bases, with 11 bases remaining between them. The CDR3 nucleotides read TGCAGTGCTAGAGAACCCCGGGGAACCTACGAGCAGTACTTC. Its protein product is CSAREPRGTYEQYF.

This clonotype was counted only a few times. One junction end disagrees with the germline gene, perhaps due to a read error. The CDR3 spells CASSLGTSGGAWNEQFF. CDR3 nucleotide sequence: TGTGCTAGCAGCCTCGGGACTAGCGGGGGGGCCTGGAATGAGCAGTTCTTC. This chain uses TRBV7-6 with TRBJ2-1; 16 bases are shared with TRBD2. CDR1 SGHVS and CDR2 FNYEAQ come from the germline V gene. This CDR3 comprises 17 residues.

This clonotype was detected a few times. At one end the junction does not follow the germline gene, possibly because of a read error. This chain links TRBV6-6 with TRBJ2-7; 8 nucleotides align to TRBD1. CDR1 is MNHNY, CDR2 SVGAGI, per germline (reference sequence). The CDR3 is 14 residues long. CDR3 sequence: CVSSDHRGYYEQYF. The CDR3 DNA follows: TGTGTCAGCAGTGATCACAGGGGGTACTACGAGCAGTACTTC.

The V gene is TRBV12-3 or TRBV12-4, the J gene TRBJ1-4, with D unresolved. The ends were cut back, 6 bases at V and 0 bases at J, with 23 bases in the middle. The CDR3 totals 19 residues. CDR3 loop: CASSRGTESFQATNEKLFF. The CDR3 DNA follows: TGTGCCAGCAGCCGTGGAACTGAAAGCTTTCAAGCAACTAATGAAAAACTGTTTTTT.

This clonotype came up many times. V and J are TRBV7-9 and TRBJ2-5; no firm D call. The ends were cut back, 4 bases at V and 0 bases at J, with 9 bases in the middle. CDR3 length: 14 residues. The germline V gene encodes CDR1 SEHNR and CDR2 FQNEAQ (reference sequence). CDR3 sequence (DNA): TGTGCCAGCAGCTATACAGCGTACCAAGAGACCCAGTACTTC. Protein sequence: CASSYTAYQETQYF.